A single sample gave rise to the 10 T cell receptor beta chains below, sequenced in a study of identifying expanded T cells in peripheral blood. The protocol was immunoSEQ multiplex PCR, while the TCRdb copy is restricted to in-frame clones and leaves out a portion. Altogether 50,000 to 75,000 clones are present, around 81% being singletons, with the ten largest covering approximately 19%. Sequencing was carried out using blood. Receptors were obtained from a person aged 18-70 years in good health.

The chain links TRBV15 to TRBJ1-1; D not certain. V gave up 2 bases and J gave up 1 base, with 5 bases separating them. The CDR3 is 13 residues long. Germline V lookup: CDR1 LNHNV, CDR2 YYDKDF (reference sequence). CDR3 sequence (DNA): TGTGCCACCAGCAGACTTCAGAACACTGAAGCTTTCTTT. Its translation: CATSRLQNTEAFF. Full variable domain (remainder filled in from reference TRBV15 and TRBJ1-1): DAMVIQNPRYQVTQFGKPVTLSCSQTLNHNVMYWYQQKSSQAPKLLFHYYDKDFNNEADTPDNFQSRRPNTSFCFLDIRSPGLGDTAMYLCATSRLQNTEAFFGQGTRLTVV.

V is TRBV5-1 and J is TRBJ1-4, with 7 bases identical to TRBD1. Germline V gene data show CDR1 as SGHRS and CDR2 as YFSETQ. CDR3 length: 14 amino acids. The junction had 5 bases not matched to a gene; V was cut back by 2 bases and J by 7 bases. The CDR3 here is CASSLGQATEKLFF. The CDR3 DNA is TGCGCCAGCAGCTTAGGACAGGCGACTGAAAAACTGTTTTTT.

CDR3 bases: TGTGCCAGTAGTTACGGGGACAACACAGATACGCAGTATTTT. Its protein product is CASSYGDNTDTQYF. The chain recombines TRBV19 with TRBJ2-3, with D maybe TRBD1 (6 bases). The V gene lost 5 bases and the J gene lost 2 bases, with 11 bases spanning the gap. Germline V lookup: CDR1 LNHDA, CDR2 SQIVND (reference sequence). CDR3 length equals 14 residues.

CDR3 coding DNA: TGCGCCAGCACCCCGGCGGGGAACTATGGCTACACCTTC. This gives the protein CASTPAGNYGYTF. V and J are TRBV10-2 and TRBJ1-2, with D uncertain. The CDR3 has 13 amino acids. Germline CDR1 reads WSHSY; CDR2 reads SAAADI. Trimming took 7 bases from V and 2 from J, leaving 11 bases between them.

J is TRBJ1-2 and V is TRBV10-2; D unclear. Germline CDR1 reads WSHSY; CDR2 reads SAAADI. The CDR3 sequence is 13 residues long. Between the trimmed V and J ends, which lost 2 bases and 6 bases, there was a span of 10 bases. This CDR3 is CASSETRPDGYTF. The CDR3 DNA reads TGCGCCAGCAGTGAGACCCGACCGGATGGCTACACCTTC.

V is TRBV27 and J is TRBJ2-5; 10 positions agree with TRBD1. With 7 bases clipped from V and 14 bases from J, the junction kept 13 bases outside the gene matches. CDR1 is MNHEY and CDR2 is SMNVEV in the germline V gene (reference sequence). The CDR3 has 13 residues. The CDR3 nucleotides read TGTGCCAGCATCACCCCCGGGACAGGGGCGTCCTACTTC. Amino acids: CASITPGTGASYF.

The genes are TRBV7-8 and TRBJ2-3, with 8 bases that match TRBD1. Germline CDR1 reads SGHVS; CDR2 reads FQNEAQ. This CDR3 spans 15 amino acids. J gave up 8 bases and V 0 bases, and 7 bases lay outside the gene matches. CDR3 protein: CASSLAPGGQGTQYF. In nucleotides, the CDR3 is TGTGCCAGCAGCTTAGCACCAGGGGGCCAAGGTACGCAGTATTTT.

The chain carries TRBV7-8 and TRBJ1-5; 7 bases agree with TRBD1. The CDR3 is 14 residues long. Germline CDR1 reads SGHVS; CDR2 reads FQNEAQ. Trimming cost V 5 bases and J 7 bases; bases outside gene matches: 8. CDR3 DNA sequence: TGTGCCAGCAGCAGGTTGCCAGGGGGGCAGCCCCAGCATTTT. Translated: CASSRLPGGQPQHF. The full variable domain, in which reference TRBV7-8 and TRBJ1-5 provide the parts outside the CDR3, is GAGVSQSPRYKVAKRGQDVALRCDPISGHVSLFWYQQALGQGPEFLTYFQNEAQLDKSGLPSDRFFAERPEGSVSTLKIQRTQQEDSAVYLCASSRLPGGQPQHFGDGTRLSIL.

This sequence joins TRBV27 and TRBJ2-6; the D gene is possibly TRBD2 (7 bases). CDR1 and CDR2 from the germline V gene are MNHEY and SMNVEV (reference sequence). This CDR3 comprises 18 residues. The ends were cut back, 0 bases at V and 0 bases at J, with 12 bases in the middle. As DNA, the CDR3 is TGTGCCAGCAGTTTATCAGGGGGGGCGCGCTCTGGGGCCAACGTCCTGACTTTC. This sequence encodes CASSLSGGARSGANVLTF.

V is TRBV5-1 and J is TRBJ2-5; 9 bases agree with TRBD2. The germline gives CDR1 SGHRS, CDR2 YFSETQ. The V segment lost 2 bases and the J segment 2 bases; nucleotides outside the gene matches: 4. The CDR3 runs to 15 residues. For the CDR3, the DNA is TGCGCCAGCAGCTTTCTAGCGGGGATTCAAGAGACCCAGTACTTC. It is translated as CASSFLAGIQETQYF.